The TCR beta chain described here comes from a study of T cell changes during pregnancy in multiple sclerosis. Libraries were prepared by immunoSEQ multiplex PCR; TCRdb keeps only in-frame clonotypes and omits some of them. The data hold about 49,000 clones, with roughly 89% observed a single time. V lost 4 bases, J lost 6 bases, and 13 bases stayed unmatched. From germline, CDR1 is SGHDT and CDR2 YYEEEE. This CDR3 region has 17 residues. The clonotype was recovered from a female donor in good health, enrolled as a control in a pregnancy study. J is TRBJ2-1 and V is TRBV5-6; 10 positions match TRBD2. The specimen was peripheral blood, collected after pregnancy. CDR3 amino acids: CASSGLAEGGGTNEQFF. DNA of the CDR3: TGTGCCAGCAGCGGACTAGCGGAGGGGGGCGGGACCAATGAGCAGTTCTTC.